One and the same sample provided the 21 T cell receptor beta chains below, sequenced in a study of response to subunit inactivated influenza vaccine. In TCRdb, the RT-PCR reads were re-called with MiXCR into one record per CDR3 protein. The repertoire holds roughly 650,000 distinct CDR3 sequences, 15% to 19% seen once, with more than 9% in the top ten. The sample in question was PBMCs from blood, obtained 11 to 12 days after vaccination. The source of these receptors is a man aged 50-60 years who received an inactivated influenza vaccine.

The chain employs TRBV6-2 or TRBV6-3 and TRBJ2-5; 7 nucleotides line up with TRBD2. The CDR3 extends over 15 amino acids. In germline, CDR1 is MNHEY, CDR2 SVGEGT. V trimming: 0 bases; J trimming: 4 bases; junction bases outside the gene matches: 5. The CDR3 DNA is TGTGCCAGCAGTTACTCAGGGACTAAACGAGAGACCCAGTACTTC. It specifies CASSYSGTKRETQYF.

V and J are TRBV7-2 and TRBJ2-7, with D possibly being TRBD1 (6 bases). CDR1 SGHTA and CDR2 FQGNSA come from the germline V gene. The V end lost 5 bases, the J end lost 3 bases, and 17 bases lay between the germline ends. This CDR3 contains 15 residues. The CDR3 DNA is TGTGCCAGCAGCCCCCCCGGGCAGGGGCTCTACGAGCAGTACTTC. Its translation: CASSPPGQGLYEQYF.

This clonotype was counted a few times. J is TRBJ2-3 and V is TRBV12-3 or TRBV12-4; D remains unclear. Trimming left V 5 bases short and J 5 bases short, with 14 bases between. The CDR3 contains 14 residues. The CDR3 loop reads CASSPDGSIDTQYF. CDR3 in DNA: TGTGCCAGCAGTCCAGACGGAAGTATAGATACGCAGTATTTT.

This clonotype was seen a few times. J is TRBJ2-2 and V is TRBV7-2; TRBD2 might be the D (5 bases). Germline CDR1 reads SGHTA; CDR2 reads FQGNSA. This CDR3 is 14 amino acids long. Trimming took 2 bases from V and 3 from J, leaving 7 bases between them. The CDR3, as DNA: TGTGCCAGCAGCTTAATAGCGTACACCGGGGAGCTGTTTTTT. Residues: CASSLIAYTGELFF.

A few counts support this clonotype. This chain joins TRBV14 and TRBJ2-6; TRBD1 matches 8 bases. This CDR3 is built from 15 residues. Trimming at V came to 0 bases and at J to 12 bases, leaving 7 bases not matched to a gene. Germline V gives CDR1 SGHDN, CDR2 FVKESK. Here the CDR3 DNA reads TGTGCCAGCAGCCAAGAAGGGACAGGAGTCATCGTCCTGACTTTC. Translated, it gives CASSQEGTGVIVLTF.

A few counts support this clonotype. This chain links TRBV10-3 with TRBJ1-5; 9 bases are a match to TRBD1. The V and J ends lost 0 bases and 3 bases, in that order; junction bases with no gene match: 3. This CDR3 spans 16 amino acids. CDR1 ENHRY and CDR2 SYGVKD come from the germline V gene. The CDR3 nucleotides are TGTGCCATCAGTGAGTCGTACAGGGGGCTCAATCAGCCCCAGCATTTT. Translation: CAISESYRGLNQPQHF.

This clonotype was seen a handful of times. The V call is TRBV28, the J call TRBJ2-7, with D possibly being TRBD1 (6 bases). Germline-derived CDR1 and CDR2 are MDHEN and SYDVKM. Trimming stripped 8 bases from V and 5 bases from J, with 19 bases between. This CDR3 has 14 residues. The CDR3 spells CASGEQGASHEQYF. The CDR3, as DNA: TGTGCCAGCGGCGAACAGGGAGCTTCCCACGAGCAGTACTTC.

This chain joins TRBV10-3 and TRBJ2-5; 7 bases line up with TRBD2. Germline assignment: CDR1 ENHRY and CDR2 SYGVKD. This CDR3 comprises 19 residues. After removal of 5 bases from V and 5 bases from J, the junction contained 23 bases not matched to a gene. The CDR3 reads CAISQPGPRMGGNRETQYF. The CDR3, as DNA: TGTGCCATCAGTCAACCGGGTCCTAGGATGGGAGGGAACCGGGAGACCCAGTACTTC.

This clonotype was seen a handful of times. CDR3 amino acids: CASSSRTSGRAYNEQFF. CDR3 nucleotide sequence: TGTGCCAGCAGTTCCCGGACTAGCGGGCGGGCCTACAATGAGCAGTTCTTC. This chain uses TRBV12-3 or TRBV12-4 with TRBJ2-1; 11 bases are shared with TRBD2. The CDR3 sequence is 17 residues long. Trimming took 4 bases from V and 2 from J; bases not matched to a gene: 7.

The CDR3 DNA reads as TGCAGTGCTACCAACGGGATGGGGGTTATGGGCACAGATACGCAGTATTTT. It is translated as CSATNGMGVMGTDTQYF. V gene TRBV20-1 combines with J gene TRBJ2-3, with D tentatively TRBD1 or TRBD2 (5 bases each). The CDR3 is 17 amino acids. CDR1 is DFQATT and CDR2 is SNEGSKA in the germline V gene (reference sequence). The ends were cut back, 4 bases at V and 1 base at J, with 21 bases in the middle.

This clonotype was picked up a small number of times. V gene TRBV10-3 combines with J gene TRBJ2-2, with TRBD2 matching 15 bases. The V gene's germline CDR1 is ENHRY and CDR2 SYGVKD. CDR3 length: 16 amino acids. J lost 2 bases, V lost 7 bases, and 2 bases had no gene match. The CDR3 reads CAIMGLAGGNTGELFF. The CDR3 region has the DNA TGTGCCATCATGGGACTAGCGGGAGGAAACACCGGGGAGCTGTTTTTT.

V usage is TRBV29-1 and J usage is TRBJ1-1; possible D gene TRBD1, 5 bases. Between the trimmed V and J ends, which lost 8 bases and 4 bases, there was a span of 14 bases. Germline V gene lookup returns CDR1 SQVTM and CDR2 ANQGSEA. This CDR3 spans 12 amino acids. The CDR3 coding sequence is TGCAGCTGGGGGAGGGGTTCCACTGAAGCTTTCTTT. Translating it yields CSWGRGSTEAFF. The whole variable domain, remainder taken from reference TRBV29-1 and TRBJ1-1, is SAVISQKPSRDICQRGTSLTIQCQVDSQVTMMFWYRQQPGQSLTLIATANQGSEATYESGFVIDKFPISRPNLTFSTLTVSNMSPEDSSIYLCSWGRGSTEAFFGQGTRLTVV.

This rearrangement joins TRBV5-5 to TRBJ2-3; 11 bases fit TRBD2. Unmatched junction bases numbered 6, after V lost 3 bases and J lost 3 bases. In germline, CDR1 is SGHKS, CDR2 YYEKEE (reference sequence). This CDR3 has 16 amino acids. The CDR3 protein is CASSSGTSGLTDTQYF. The CDR3 DNA reads TGTGCCAGCAGCTCCGGGACTAGCGGTTTGACAGATACGCAGTATTTT.

This clonotype was detected a few times. The rearrangement links TRBV10-3 to TRBJ2-6; unclear D gene. V lost 5 bases, J lost 3 bases, and 11 bases lay in between. Germline V gives CDR1 ENHRY, CDR2 SYGVKD. The CDR3 length is 15 residues. CDR3 in amino acids: CAISPASVGANVLTF. CDR3 DNA sequence: TGTGCCATCAGTCCGGCGTCTGTTGGGGCCAACGTCCTGACTTTC.

This clonotype was recorded once. The chain is built from TRBV11-2 and TRBJ2-1, with TRBD2 matching 14 bases. J gave up 7 bases and V 2 bases, and 7 bases lay outside the gene matches. This CDR3 contains 17 residues. The germline gives CDR1 SGHAT, CDR2 FQNNGV. The CDR3 coding sequence is TGTGCCAGCAGCTTATATCGAAGGACTAGCGGGGGGAATGAGCAGTTCTTC. It is translated as CASSLYRRTSGGNEQFF.

This chain joins TRBV6-6 and TRBJ2-7; no clear D gene. CDR1 and CDR2 (germline): MNHNY, SVGAGI (reference sequence). V was clipped by 8 bases and J by 3 bases, with 8 bases between them. The CDR3 totals 11 residues. The CDR3 DNA follows: TGTGCCAGCGGCCTGAACTACGAGCAGTACTTC. This encodes CASGLNYEQYF.

The chain uses TRBV7-2 and TRBJ2-7; TRBD1 is a possible D gene (5 bases). CDR1 is SGHTA, CDR2 FQGNSA, per germline. Trimming took 5 bases from V and 2 from J, leaving 13 bases between them. The CDR3 contains 14 residues. DNA for the CDR3: TGTGCCAGCAGCGGTTGGGGCAGGACCTACGAGCAGTACTTC. It codes for CASSGWGRTYEQYF.

This clonotype was counted ten times or more. This sequence joins TRBV5-1 and TRBJ2-1; D not resolved. Germline CDR1 and CDR2: SGHRS and YFSETQ. The CDR3 is 11 residues long. Trimming removed 0 bases at V and 9 bases at J, with 4 bases between. Here the CDR3 reads CASSLAAEQFF. The CDR3 bases are TGCGCCAGCAGCTTGGCAGCTGAGCAGTTCTTC.

V is TRBV20-1 and J is TRBJ2-7; D might be TRBD1 (6 bases). This CDR3 has 11 residues. In germline, CDR1 is DFQATT, CDR2 SNEGSKA (reference sequence). V was shortened by 6 bases and J by 5 bases, with 11 bases between the two germline ends. The CDR3 region is CSADRDNEQYF. The DNA of the CDR3 is TGCAGTGCGGATCGGGACAACGAGCAGTACTTC.

As concerns this clonotype: One end of the junction fails to match germline, which may point to a read error. The genes are TRBV6-5 and TRBJ2-4; no clear D. This CDR3 region has 13 residues. Germline CDR1 is MNHEY and CDR2 is SVGAGI. The CDR3 DNA is TGTGCCAGCAGTTACTCGATGAATTTTCTGCTTGACTTC. Translation gives CASSYSMNFLLDF.

CDR3 loop: CSVSISGGSTDTQYF. The CDR3 nucleotides are TGCAGCGTTTCGATTTCAGGGGGCTCCACAGATACGCAGTATTTT. The V call is TRBV29-1, the J call TRBJ2-3; 8 nucleotides agree with TRBD1. Looked up from germline, CDR1 is SQVTM and CDR2 is ANQGSEA. The junction had 9 bases not matched to a gene; V was cut back by 5 bases and J by 2 bases. The CDR3 spans 15 residues.